This T cell receptor (beta chain) was obtained from a study of regulatory T cells in long-lasting Graves disease. CDR3 size: 11 residues. V was clipped by 3 bases and J by 3 bases, with 6 bases between them. In germline, CDR1 is SQVTM, CDR2 ANQGSEA. This clonotype occurred many times. Antigen: not known. As to time point: persistent/refractory GD, antithyroid drugs over 5 years with positive TRAb. Construction of the TCR library relied on RNA isolated from PBMCs. Libraries of TCR beta came from iRepertoire HTBI primers plus Arm-PCR of CDR3 regions. TCRdb used MiXCR to reprocess the multiplex PCR reads, holding one entry per CDR3 protein. The sample lists some 330,000 distinct CDR3 sequences; roughly 23% were seen once. Study-wide results and limits: Favoring TRBV28, TRBJ1-2 and TRBJ2-5 was a feature seen in persistent disease. Limited sample numbers may have lowered accuracy.

The source material was peripheral blood mononuclear cells (PBMCs), sampled when the disease was refractory, from a patient treated with antithyroid drugs. This receptor was obtained from a woman aged 40 to 50 with Graves disease. The chain employs TRBV29-1 and TRBJ2-7; D not resolved. The CDR3 loop is CSVDPLYEQYF. Written as DNA, the CDR3 is TGCAGCGTTGATCCCCTCTACGAGCAGTACTTC.